This T cell receptor (beta chain) is drawn from a study of blood T cells in healthy people across ages. Study-level findings and limits: A strong correlation was found between TCR beta diversity and the percentage of naive T cells.

The CDR3 length is 13 residues. V lost 0 bases, J lost 7 bases, and 9 bases lay in between. Germline V CDR1 and CDR2: ENHRY, SYGVKD. With respect to this clonotype: Its target is unknown.

Donation came from healthy Caucasian individuals in Russia who were aged roughly 6 to 95. Per individual sample, total RNA of at least 5.5 micrograms was extracted. Together with a sample-barcoded 5' primer, a J-beta primer mix was included in a second PCR lasting about 7 to 12 cycles. TCRdb reprocessed the 5' RACE reads with MiXCR, giving one entry per CDR3 protein. The table lists 450,000 to 700,000 distinct CDR3 sequences, approximately 25% of them singletons. Sequencing was carried out using blood. This clonotype was sampled from a woman in her 70s in good health. The chain joins TRBV10-3 to TRBJ1-1; no definite D call. Written as DNA, the CDR3 is TGTGCCATCAGTGAGTCTCCAACAGATGAAGCTTTCTTT. It encodes CAISESPTDEAFF.